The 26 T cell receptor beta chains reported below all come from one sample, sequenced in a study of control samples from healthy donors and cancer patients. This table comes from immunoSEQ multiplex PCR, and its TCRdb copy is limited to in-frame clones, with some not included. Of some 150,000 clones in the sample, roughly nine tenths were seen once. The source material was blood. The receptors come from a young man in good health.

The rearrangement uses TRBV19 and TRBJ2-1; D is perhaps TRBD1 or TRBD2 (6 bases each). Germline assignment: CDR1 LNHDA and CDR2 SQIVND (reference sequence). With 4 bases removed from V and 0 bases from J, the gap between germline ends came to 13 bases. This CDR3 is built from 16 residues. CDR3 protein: CASSTIRGDSYNEQFF. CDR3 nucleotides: TGTGCCAGTAGTACTATAAGGGGGGACTCCTACAATGAGCAGTTCTTC.

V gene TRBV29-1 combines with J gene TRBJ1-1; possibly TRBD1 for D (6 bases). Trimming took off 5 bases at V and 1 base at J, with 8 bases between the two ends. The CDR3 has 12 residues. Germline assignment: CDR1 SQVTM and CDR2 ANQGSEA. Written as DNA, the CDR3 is TGCAGCGTTCACAGGGAGAACACTGAAGCTTTCTTT. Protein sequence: CSVHRENTEAFF. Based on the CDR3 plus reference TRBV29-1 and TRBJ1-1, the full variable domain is SAVISQKPSRDICQRGTSLTIQCQVDSQVTMMFWYRQQPGQSLTLIATANQGSEATYESGFVIDKFPISRPNLTFSTLTVSNMSPEDSSIYLCSVHRENTEAFFGQGTRLTVV.

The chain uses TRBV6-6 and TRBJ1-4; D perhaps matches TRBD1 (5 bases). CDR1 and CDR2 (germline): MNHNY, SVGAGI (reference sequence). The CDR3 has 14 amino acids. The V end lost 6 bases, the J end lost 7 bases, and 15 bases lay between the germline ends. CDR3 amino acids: CASRPGLQGEKLFF. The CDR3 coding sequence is TGTGCCAGCAGGCCAGGGCTCCAGGGTGAAAAACTGTTTTTT.

Here the CDR3 DNA reads TGTGCCAGCAGTTACAGGGACCTTGATCAGCCCCAGCATTTT. It codes for CASSYRDLDQPQHF. The chain couples TRBV28 to TRBJ1-5, with a weak D call TRBD1 (6 bases). This CDR3 has 14 amino acids. Trimming stripped 4 bases from V and 5 bases from J, with 12 bases between. In germline, CDR1 is MDHEN, CDR2 SYDVKM.

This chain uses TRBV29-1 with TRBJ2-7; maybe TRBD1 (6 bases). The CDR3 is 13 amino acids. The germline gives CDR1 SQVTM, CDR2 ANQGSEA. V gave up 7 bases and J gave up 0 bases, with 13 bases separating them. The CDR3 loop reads CSATDRSSYEQYF. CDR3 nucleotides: TGCAGCGCTACCGACAGGAGCTCCTACGAGCAGTACTTC.

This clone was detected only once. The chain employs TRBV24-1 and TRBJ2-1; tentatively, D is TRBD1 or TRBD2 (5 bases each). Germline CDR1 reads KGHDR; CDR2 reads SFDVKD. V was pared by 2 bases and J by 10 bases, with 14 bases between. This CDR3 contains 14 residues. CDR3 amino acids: CATSDYRGVREQFF. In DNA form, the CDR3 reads TGTGCCACCAGTGATTATAGAGGGGTTCGGGAGCAGTTCTTC.

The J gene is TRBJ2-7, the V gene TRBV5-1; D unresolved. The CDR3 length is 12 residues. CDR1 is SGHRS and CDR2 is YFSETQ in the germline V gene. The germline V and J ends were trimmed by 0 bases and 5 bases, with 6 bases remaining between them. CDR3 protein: CASSLVDNEQYF. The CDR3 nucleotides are TGCGCCAGCAGCTTGGTAGACAACGAGCAGTACTTC. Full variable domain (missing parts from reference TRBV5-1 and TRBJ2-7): KAGVTQTPRYLIKTRGQQVTLSCSPISGHRSVSWYQQTPGQGLQFLFEYFSETQRNKGNFPGRFSGRQFSNSRSEMNVSTLELGDSALYLCASSLVDNEQYFGPGTRLTVT.

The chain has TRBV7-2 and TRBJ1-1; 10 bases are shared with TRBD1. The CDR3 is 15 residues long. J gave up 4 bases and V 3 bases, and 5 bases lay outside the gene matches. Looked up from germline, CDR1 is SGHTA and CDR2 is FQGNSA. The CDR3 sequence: CASSLGGTGATEAFF. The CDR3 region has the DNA TGTGCCAGCAGCTTGGGCGGGACAGGGGCCACTGAAGCTTTCTTT.

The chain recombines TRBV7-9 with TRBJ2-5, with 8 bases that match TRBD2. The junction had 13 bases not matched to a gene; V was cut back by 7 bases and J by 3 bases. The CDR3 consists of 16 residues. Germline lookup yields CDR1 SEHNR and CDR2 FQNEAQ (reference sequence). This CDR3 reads CASTKITRGVKETQYF. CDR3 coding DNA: TGTGCCAGCACCAAAATCACGCGGGGGGTGAAAGAGACCCAGTACTTC.

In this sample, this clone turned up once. CDR3 coding DNA: TGTGCCAGCAGTTTAAATAAAGGTCCGGGGGGACAGCCCCAGCATTTT. Its protein is CASSLNKGPGGQPQHF. The J gene is TRBJ1-5, the V gene TRBV27; possible D gene TRBD1, 5 bases. Trimming pared 2 bases from V and 7 bases from J, leaving 18 bases between. The CDR3 spans 16 residues. From germline, CDR1 is MNHEY and CDR2 SMNVEV (reference sequence).

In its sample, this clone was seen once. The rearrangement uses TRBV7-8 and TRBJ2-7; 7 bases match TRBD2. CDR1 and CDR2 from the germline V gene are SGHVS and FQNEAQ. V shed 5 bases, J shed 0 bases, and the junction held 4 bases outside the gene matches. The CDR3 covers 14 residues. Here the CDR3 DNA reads TGTGCCAGCAGCACCCGGGACTACTCCTACGAGCAGTACTTC. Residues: CASSTRDYSYEQYF.

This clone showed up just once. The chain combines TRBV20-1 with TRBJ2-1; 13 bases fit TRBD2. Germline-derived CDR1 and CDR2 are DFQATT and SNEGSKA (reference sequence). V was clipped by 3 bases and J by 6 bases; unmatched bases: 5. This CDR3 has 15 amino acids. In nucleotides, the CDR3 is TGCAGTGCTAGTGAGGGACTAGCGGGGTTCAATGAGCAGTTCTTC. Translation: CSASEGLAGFNEQFF.

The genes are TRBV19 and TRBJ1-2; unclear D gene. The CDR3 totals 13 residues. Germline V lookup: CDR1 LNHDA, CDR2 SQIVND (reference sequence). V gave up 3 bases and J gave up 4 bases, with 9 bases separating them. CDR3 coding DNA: TGTGCCAGTAGTATGTCAGCCCCCTATGGCTACACCTTC. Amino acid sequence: CASSMSAPYGYTF.

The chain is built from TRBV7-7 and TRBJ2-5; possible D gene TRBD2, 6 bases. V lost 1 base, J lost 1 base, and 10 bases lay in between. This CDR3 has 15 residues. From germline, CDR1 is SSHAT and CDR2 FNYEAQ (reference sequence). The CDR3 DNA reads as TGTGCCAGCAGCTTAGGTCAGCGGGTCCAAGAGACCCAGTACTTC. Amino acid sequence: CASSLGQRVQETQYF.

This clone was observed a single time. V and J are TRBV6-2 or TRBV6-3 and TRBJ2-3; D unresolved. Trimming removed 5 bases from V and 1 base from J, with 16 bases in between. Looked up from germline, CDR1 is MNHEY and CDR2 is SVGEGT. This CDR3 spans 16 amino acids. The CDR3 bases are TGTGCCAGCAGTACGTTATTGGCGGTTGGCACAGATACGCAGTATTTT. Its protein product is CASSTLLAVGTDTQYF.

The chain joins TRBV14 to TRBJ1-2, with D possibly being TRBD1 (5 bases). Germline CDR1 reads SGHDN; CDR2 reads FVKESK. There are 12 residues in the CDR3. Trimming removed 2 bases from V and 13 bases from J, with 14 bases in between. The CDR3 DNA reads TGTGCCAGCAGCCAACTCGGCCAGGGTCCCACCTTC. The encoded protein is CASSQLGQGPTF.

CDR3 amino acids: CASSTGPMNTEAFF. CDR3 coding DNA: TGTGCCAGCAGCACAGGCCCAATGAACACTGAAGCTTTCTTT. The genes are TRBV7-9 and TRBJ1-1; tentatively, D is TRBD1 (5 bases). In germline, CDR1 is SEHNR, CDR2 FQNEAQ (reference sequence). V was pared by 5 bases and J by 0 bases, with 10 bases between. This CDR3 spans 14 amino acids.

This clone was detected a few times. Written as DNA, the CDR3 is TGTGCCAGCAGCACAGCAAATTCACCCCTCCACTTT. Translating gives CASSTANSPLHF. This chain links TRBV7-9 with TRBJ1-6; D gene uncertain. Trimming left V 5 bases short and J 7 bases short, with 6 bases between. CDR3 length: 12 amino acids. Germline CDR1 is SEHNR and CDR2 is FQNEAQ (reference sequence).

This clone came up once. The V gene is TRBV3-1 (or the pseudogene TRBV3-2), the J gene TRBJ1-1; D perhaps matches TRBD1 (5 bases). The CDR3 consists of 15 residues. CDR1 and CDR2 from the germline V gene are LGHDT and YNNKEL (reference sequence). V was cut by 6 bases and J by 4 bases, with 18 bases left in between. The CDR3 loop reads CASRPKGTGGTEAFF. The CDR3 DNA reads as TGTGCCAGCAGACCCAAGGGGACCGGGGGCACTGAAGCTTTCTTT.

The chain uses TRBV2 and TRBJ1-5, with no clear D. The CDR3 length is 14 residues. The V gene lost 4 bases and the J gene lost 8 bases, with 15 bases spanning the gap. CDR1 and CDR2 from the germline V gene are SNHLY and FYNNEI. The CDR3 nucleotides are TGTGCCAGCAGTGTAAGTGCCATCATGGAGCCCCAGCATTTT. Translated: CASSVSAIMEPQHF.

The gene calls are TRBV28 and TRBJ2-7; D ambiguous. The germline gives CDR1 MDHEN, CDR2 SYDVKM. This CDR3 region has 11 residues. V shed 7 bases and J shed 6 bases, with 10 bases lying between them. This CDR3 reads CASTMWGEQYF. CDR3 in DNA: TGTGCCAGCACTATGTGGGGCGAGCAGTACTTC.

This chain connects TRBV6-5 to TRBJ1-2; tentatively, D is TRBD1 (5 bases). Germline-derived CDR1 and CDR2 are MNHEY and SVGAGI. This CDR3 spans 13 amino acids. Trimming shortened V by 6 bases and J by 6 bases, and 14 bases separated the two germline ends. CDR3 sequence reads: CASSPARAHGYTF. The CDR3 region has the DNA TGTGCCAGCAGCCCCGCCAGGGCGCATGGCTACACCTTC.

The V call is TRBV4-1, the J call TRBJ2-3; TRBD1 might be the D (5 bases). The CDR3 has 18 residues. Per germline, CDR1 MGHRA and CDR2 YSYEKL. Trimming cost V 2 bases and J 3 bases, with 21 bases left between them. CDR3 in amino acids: CASSQRRLGDLGTDTQYF. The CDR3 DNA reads TGCGCCAGCAGCCAAAGAAGATTAGGGGATTTGGGGACAGATACGCAGTATTTT.

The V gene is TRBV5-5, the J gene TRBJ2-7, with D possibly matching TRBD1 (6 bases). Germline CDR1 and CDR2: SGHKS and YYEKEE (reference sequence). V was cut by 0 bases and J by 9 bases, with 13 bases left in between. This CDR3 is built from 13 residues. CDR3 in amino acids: CASSLAGAVGQYF. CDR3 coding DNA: TGTGCCAGCAGCTTGGCAGGGGCGGTAGGGCAGTACTTC.

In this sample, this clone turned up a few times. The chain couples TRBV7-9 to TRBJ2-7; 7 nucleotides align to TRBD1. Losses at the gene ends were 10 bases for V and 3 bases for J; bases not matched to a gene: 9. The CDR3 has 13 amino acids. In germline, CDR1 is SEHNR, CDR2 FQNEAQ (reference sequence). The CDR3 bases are TGTGCCACGCACAGGGGTAGTTACTACGAGCAGTACTTC. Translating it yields CATHRGSYYEQYF.

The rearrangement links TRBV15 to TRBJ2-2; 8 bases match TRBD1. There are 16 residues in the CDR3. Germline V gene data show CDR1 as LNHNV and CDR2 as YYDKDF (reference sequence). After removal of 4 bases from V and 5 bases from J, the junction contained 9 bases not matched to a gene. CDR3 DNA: TGTGCCACCAGCATGGGTCAGGGGGCCGCTACCGGGGAGCTGTTTTTT. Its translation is CATSMGQGAATGELFF.